One sample yielded the 7 T cell receptor beta chains listed below, sequenced in a study of blood T cell repertoires in COVID-19. TCRdb's copy holds only in-frame clones and misses some; the assay was immunoSEQ multiplex PCR. The repertoire holds under 45,000 clones, with more than 75% as singletons. The sequencing input was peripheral blood. The source of these receptors is a man aged 40-49 years with COVID-19, enrolled during active disease.

This chain joins TRBV30 and TRBJ1-2; D not certain. Trimming left V 4 bases short and J 5 bases short, with 17 bases between. Germline V gene sequence: CDR1 GTSNPN, CDR2 SVGIG (reference sequence). CDR3 length: 14 amino acids. CDR3 in DNA: TGTGCCTGGACAATTTCGGGAGGGCGGTATGGCTACACCTTC. It encodes CAWTISGGRYGYTF.

Written as DNA, the CDR3 is TGTGCCAGCAGTAAGACAGGGGATAACTATGGCTACACCTTC. Translating it yields CASSKTGDNYGYTF. This sequence joins TRBV2 and TRBJ1-2, with TRBD1 identical over 8 bases. Germline V gene sequence: CDR1 SNHLY, CDR2 FYNNEI. Trimming removed 5 bases from V and 1 base from J; junction bases left unmatched: 3. The CDR3 has 14 amino acids.

The rearrangement uses TRBV6-5 and TRBJ1-5; 9 bases line up with TRBD1. Germline trimming cut 6 bases from V and 12 bases from J; bases unmatched to any gene: 12. The CDR3 loop spans 14 amino acids. Germline lookup yields CDR1 MNHEY and CDR2 SVGAGI. The CDR3 sequence: CASRGDRVGQNQHF. The CDR3 DNA follows: TGTGCCAGCAGGGGGGACAGGGTAGGTCAGAACCAGCATTTT.

The J gene is TRBJ1-1, the V gene TRBV6-1; TRBD1 is a possible D gene (5 bases). This CDR3 is built from 13 residues. Germline V gene lookup returns CDR1 MNHNS and CDR2 SASEGT. V shed 1 base and J shed 4 bases, with 7 bases lying between them. CDR3 nucleotides: TGTGCCAGCAGTGAAGTGGGGCTCACTGAAGCTTTCTTT. Translating gives CASSEVGLTEAFF.

The V gene is TRBV11-2, the J gene TRBJ2-7; 8 bases map to TRBD1. V dropped 5 bases and J dropped 6; count of bases not matched to a gene: 15. Germline V lookup: CDR1 SGHAT, CDR2 FQNNGV. The CDR3 is made up of 16 amino acids. This CDR3 reads CASSELRGRGPREQYF. Here the CDR3 DNA reads TGTGCCAGCAGCGAATTAAGGGGCAGGGGGCCACGCGAGCAGTACTTC.

V gene TRBV5-1 combines with J gene TRBJ2-7; 9 bases line up with TRBD1. Germline loops: CDR1 SGHRS, CDR2 YFSETQ. This CDR3 region has 16 residues. Losses at the gene ends were 0 bases for V and 1 base for J; bases not matched to a gene: 5. The DNA of the CDR3 is TGCGCCAGCAGCTTGGCCGGGACAGGGTGGTCCTACGAGCAGTACTTC. It translates to CASSLAGTGWSYEQYF.

This clone appeared a few times. V and J are TRBV7-8 and TRBJ1-5; tentative D call: TRBD1 (5 bases). The CDR3 length is 16 residues. Germline CDR1 is SGHVS and CDR2 is FQNEAQ. V lost 5 bases to trimming and J lost 3 bases, with 17 bases between them. The CDR3 DNA follows: TGTGCCAGCAGCCCAACCAGGGCCGCCCACAATCAGCCCCAGCATTTT. It is translated as CASSPTRAAHNQPQHF.